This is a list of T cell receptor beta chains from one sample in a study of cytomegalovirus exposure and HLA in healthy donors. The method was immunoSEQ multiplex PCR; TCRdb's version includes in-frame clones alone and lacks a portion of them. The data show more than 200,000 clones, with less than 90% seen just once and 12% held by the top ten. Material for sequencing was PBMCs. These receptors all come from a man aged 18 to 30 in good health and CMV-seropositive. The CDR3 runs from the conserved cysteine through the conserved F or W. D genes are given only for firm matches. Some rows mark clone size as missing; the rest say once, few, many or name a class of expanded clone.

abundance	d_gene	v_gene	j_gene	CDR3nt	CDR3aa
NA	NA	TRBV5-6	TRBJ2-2	TGTGCCAGCAGCTGGTCGGACACCGGGGAGCTGTTTTTT	CASSWSDTGELFF
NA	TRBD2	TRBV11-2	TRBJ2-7	TGTGCCAGCAGCCCCCGCTACGGGGGAGGGTCCTCCTACGAGCAGTACTTC	CASSPRYGGGSSYEQYF
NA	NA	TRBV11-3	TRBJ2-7	TGTGCCAGCAGCGTTACGGGACAATCCTACGAGCAGTACTTC	CASSVTGQSYEQYF
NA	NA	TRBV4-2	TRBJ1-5	TGTGCCAGCAGCCAAGATAACTCCAATCAGCCCCAGCATTTT	CASSQDNSNQPQHF
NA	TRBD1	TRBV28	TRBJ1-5	TGTGCCAGCAGTCAGGGGACAGGGGGCAATCAGCCCCAGCATTTT	CASSQGTGGNQPQHF
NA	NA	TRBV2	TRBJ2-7	TGTGCCAGCAGTGGTTACGAGGGGGGGGGCTACGAGCAGTACTTC	CASSGYEGGGYEQYF
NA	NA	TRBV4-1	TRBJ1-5	TGCGCCAGCAGCCATGGCAGGTTCAATCAGCCCCAGCATTTT	CASSHGRFNQPQHF
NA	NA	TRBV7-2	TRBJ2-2	TGTGCCAGCAGCTTAGTGCATGGGAACACCGGGGAGCTGTTTTTT	CASSLVHGNTGELFF
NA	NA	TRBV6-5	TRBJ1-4	TGTGCCAGCACCCGCGGAGGCAGGAACAATGAAAAACTGTTTTTT	CASTRGGRNNEKLFF
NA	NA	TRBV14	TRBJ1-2	TGTGCCAGCAGCCAAACAGGGTTTCGCGGCTACACCTTC	CASSQTGFRGYTF
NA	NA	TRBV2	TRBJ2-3	TGTGCCAGCAGGTTGGGGGGAAGCGCAGATACGCAGTATTTT	CASRLGGSADTQYF
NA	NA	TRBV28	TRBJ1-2	TGTGCCAGCAGCACTGGACAGTACTATGGCTACACCTTC	CASSTGQYYGYTF
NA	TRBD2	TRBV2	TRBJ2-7	TGTGCCAGCAGTGTGGGACTAGCGGGACGCGAGCAGTACTTC	CASSVGLAGREQYF
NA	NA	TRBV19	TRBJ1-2	TGTGCCACCCAGCTTGGCAACAACTATGGCTACACCTTC	CATQLGNNYGYTF
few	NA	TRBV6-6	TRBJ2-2	TGTGCCAGCACCGACTACACCGGGGAGCTGTTTTTT	CASTDYTGELFF
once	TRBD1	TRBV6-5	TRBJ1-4	TGTGCCAGCAGTTACTCGGGGACAGTCAATGAAAAACTGTTTTTT	CASSYSGTVNEKLFF
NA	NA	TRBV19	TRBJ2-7	TGTGCCAGTAGGAGGGACGGACGGGACTACGAGCAGTACTTC	CASRRDGRDYEQYF
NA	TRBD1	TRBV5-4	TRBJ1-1	TGTGCCAGCACCGTCGACAGGGCCATAATGAACACTGAAGCTTTCTTT	CASTVDRAIMNTEAFF
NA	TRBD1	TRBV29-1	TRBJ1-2	TGCAGCGTCGGACAGGGAGACTATGGCTACACCTTC	CSVGQGDYGYTF
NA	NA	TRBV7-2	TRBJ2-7	TGTGCCAGCAGCTTAGGGGGGGCGCGGTACGAGCAGTACTTC	CASSLGGARYEQYF
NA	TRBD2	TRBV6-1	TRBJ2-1	TGTGCCAGCACTTTGGGCGGGAGTAATGAGCAGTTCTTC	CASTLGGSNEQFF
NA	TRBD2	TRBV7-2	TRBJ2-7	TGTGCCAGCAGCTTAGCTAGCGGGAGTCACAACGAGCAGTACTTC	CASSLASGSHNEQYF
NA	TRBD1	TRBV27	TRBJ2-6	TGTGCCAGCAGTTTTTCAGGGGGCCGATCCTCTGGGGCCAACGTCCTGACTTTC	CASSFSGGRSSGANVLTF
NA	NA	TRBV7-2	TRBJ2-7	TGTGCCAGCAGCTTAGAGCTCCACGAGCAGTACTTC	CASSLELHEQYF
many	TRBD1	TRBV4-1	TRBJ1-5	TGCGCCAGCAGCCAAGGGACAGGGGGCAATCAGCCCCAGCATTTT	CASSQGTGGNQPQHF
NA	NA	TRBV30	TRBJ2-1	TGTGCCTGGAGCGGGTCCTACAATGAGCAGTTCTTC	CAWSGSYNEQFF
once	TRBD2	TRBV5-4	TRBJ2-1	TGTGCCAGCAGCTTGGAAGCGGGAGGCCGGGATGAGCAGTTCTTC	CASSLEAGGRDEQFF
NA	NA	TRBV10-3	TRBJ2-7	TGTGCCATCAGTTCCTCGGGATCCCGAGGGCAGTACTTC	CAISSSGSRGQYF
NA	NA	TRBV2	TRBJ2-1	TGTGCCAGCAGTGAAGGGGTAGACTCCTCCTACAATGAGCAGTTCTTC	CASSEGVDSSYNEQFF
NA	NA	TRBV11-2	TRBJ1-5	TGTGCCAGCAGCTTCATACTTAATCAGCCCCAGCATTTT	CASSFILNQPQHF
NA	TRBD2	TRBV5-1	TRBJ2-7	TGCGCCAGCAGCGTTGGGGCGGGACTAGCGTCCGAGCAGTACTTC	CASSVGAGLASEQYF